These T cell receptor beta chains were read from a single sample in a study of CD8 T cells in ankylosing spondylitis. TCRdb reprocessed the 5' RACE reads with MiXCR, giving one entry per CDR3 protein. The table includes under 300,000 distinct CDR3 sequences, roughly 18% detected once. The sequenced sample was blood, either unsorted or a sorted T cell fraction (not recorded which). The receptors originated from a male donor with ankylosing spondylitis or in good health (not recorded which). CDR3s include the opening cysteine and the closing phenylalanine or tryptophan. Each record gives: D gene, V gene, J gene, clone size, CDR3 protein, CDR3 DNA. D genes are given only for firm matches. Clone size is not always given. Where it is, it says once, few, many or a class for expanded clones.

d_gene: TRBD2; v_gene: TRBV20-1; j_gene: TRBJ2-2; abundance: -; CDR3aa: CSARDRALAGGRYTGELFF; CDR3nt: TGCAGTGCTAGAGATCGAGCTTTGGCGGGAGGGCGTTACACCGGGGAGCTGTTTTTT
d_gene: TRBD2; v_gene: TRBV12-3/TRBV12-4; j_gene: TRBJ2-3; abundance: -; CDR3aa: CASSSLTSDPDTQYF; CDR3nt: TGTGCCAGCAGCTCCTTGACTAGCGATCCAGATACGCAGTATTTT
d_gene: TRBD1; v_gene: TRBV10-3; j_gene: TRBJ2-7; abundance: -; CDR3aa: CAIQDREFYDEQYF; CDR3nt: TGTGCCATCCAGGACAGGGAGTTTTATGACGAGCAGTACTTC
d_gene: -; v_gene: TRBV7-9; j_gene: TRBJ2-7; abundance: few; CDR3aa: CASRPTEGYEQYF; CDR3nt: TGTGCCAGCAGACCTACTGAGGGTTACGAGCAGTACTTC
d_gene: -; v_gene: TRBV5-1; j_gene: TRBJ2-3; abundance: -; CDR3aa: CASSLQVTSTDTQYF; CDR3nt: TGCGCCAGCAGCTTACAGGTTACTAGCACAGATACGCAGTATTTT
d_gene: TRBD2; v_gene: TRBV20-1; j_gene: TRBJ2-7; abundance: few; CDR3aa: CSAGGLAGTSYEQYF; CDR3nt: TGCAGTGCTGGGGGACTAGCGGGAACCTCCTACGAGCAGTACTTC
d_gene: TRBD2; v_gene: TRBV7-9; j_gene: TRBJ2-7; abundance: many; CDR3aa: CASSSPGGPYEQYF; CDR3nt: TGTGCCAGCAGCTCCCCGGGAGGGCCCTACGAGCAGTACTTC
d_gene: -; v_gene: TRBV29-1; j_gene: TRBJ2-5; abundance: many; CDR3aa: CSVEADQETQYF; CDR3nt: TGCAGCGTTGAGGCAGACCAAGAGACCCAGTACTTC
d_gene: -; v_gene: TRBV19; j_gene: TRBJ2-7; abundance: few; CDR3aa: CASSKTATYEQYF; CDR3nt: TGTGCCAGTAGTAAGACGGCCACCTACGAGCAGTACTTC
d_gene: -; v_gene: TRBV29-1; j_gene: TRBJ2-3; abundance: -; CDR3aa: CSVVASTDTQYF; CDR3nt: TGCAGCGTTGTCGCTAGCACAGATACGCAGTATTTT
d_gene: -; v_gene: TRBV27; j_gene: TRBJ2-5; abundance: few; CDR3aa: CASRPGGGETQYF; CDR3nt: TGTGCCAGCAGGCCCGGGGGTGGAGAGACCCAGTACTTC
d_gene: -; v_gene: TRBV5-5; j_gene: TRBJ2-1; abundance: few; CDR3aa: CASSLSGTHNEQFF; CDR3nt: TGTGCCAGCAGCTTGTCCGGGACACACAATGAGCAGTTCTTC
d_gene: -; v_gene: TRBV6-1; j_gene: TRBJ1-2; abundance: few; CDR3aa: CASSVGGIGDYYGYTF; CDR3nt: TGTGCCAGCAGTGTCGGGGGCATAGGGGACTACTATGGCTACACCTTC
d_gene: TRBD2; v_gene: TRBV4-2; j_gene: TRBJ2-2; abundance: -; CDR3aa: CAIGLGLAGGSNTGELFF; CDR3nt: TGTGCCATCGGCCTCGGACTAGCGGGAGGGTCGAACACCGGGGAGCTGTTTTTT
d_gene: -; v_gene: TRBV27; j_gene: TRBJ1-5; abundance: few; CDR3aa: CASSHRGSNQPQHF; CDR3nt: TGTGCCAGCAGTCACCGGGGGAGCAATCAGCCCCAGCATTTT
d_gene: TRBD2; v_gene: TRBV6-1; j_gene: TRBJ2-3; abundance: few; CDR3aa: CASRTSGGWDTQYF; CDR3nt: TGTGCCAGCAGAACTAGCGGGGGCTGGGATACGCAGTATTTT
d_gene: -; v_gene: TRBV29-1; j_gene: TRBJ1-1; abundance: many; CDR3aa: CSVDREGNTEAFF; CDR3nt: TGCAGCGTTGACAGGGAGGGGAACACTGAAGCTTTCTTT
d_gene: TRBD2; v_gene: TRBV20-1; j_gene: TRBJ2-3; abundance: many; CDR3aa: CSANTGRAWADTQYF; CDR3nt: TGCAGTGCCAACACCGGGAGGGCCTGGGCAGATACGCAGTATTTT
d_gene: -; v_gene: TRBV20-1; j_gene: TRBJ2-1; abundance: few; CDR3aa: CSARGLDNEQFF; CDR3nt: TGCAGTGCTAGAGGCCTCGACAATGAGCAGTTCTTC
d_gene: -; v_gene: TRBV12-3/TRBV12-4; j_gene: TRBJ2-2; abundance: -; CDR3aa: CASNTPLLTGELFF; CDR3nt: TGTGCCAGCAATACGCCCTTACTCACCGGGGAGCTGTTTTTT
d_gene: -; v_gene: TRBV5-5; j_gene: TRBJ2-7; abundance: few; CDR3aa: CASSGSGSYEQYF; CDR3nt: TGTGCCAGCAGCGGTAGTGGGTCCTACGAGCAGTACTTC
d_gene: TRBD2; v_gene: TRBV7-9; j_gene: TRBJ2-7; abundance: few; CDR3aa: CASSPVPGGEQYF; CDR3nt: TGTGCCAGCAGCCCCGTACCGGGAGGGGAGCAGTACTTC
d_gene: TRBD2; v_gene: TRBV7-3; j_gene: TRBJ2-1; abundance: -; CDR3aa: CASSLRGRTSGIFHNEQFF; CDR3nt: TGTGCCAGCAGCTTAAGGGGGAGGACTAGCGGGATATTTCACAATGAGCAGTTCTTC
d_gene: -; v_gene: TRBV5-1; j_gene: TRBJ2-2; abundance: -; CDR3aa: CASSLYETPIGELFF; CDR3nt: TGCGCCAGCAGCTTGTATGAGACCCCTATCGGGGAGCTGTTTTTT
d_gene: TRBD1; v_gene: TRBV28; j_gene: TRBJ2-4; abundance: few; CDR3aa: CASQVRQGVQNIQYF; CDR3nt: TGTGCCAGCCAAGTTCGACAGGGGGTCCAAAACATTCAGTACTTC
d_gene: TRBD2; v_gene: TRBV11-1; j_gene: TRBJ2-6; abundance: few; CDR3aa: CASSPGLAPLSGANVLTF; CDR3nt: TGTGCCAGCAGCCCGGGACTAGCGCCCTTGTCTGGGGCCAACGTCCTGACTTTC
d_gene: -; v_gene: TRBV4-1; j_gene: TRBJ2-6; abundance: -; CDR3aa: CASSQGPGANVLTF; CDR3nt: TGCGCCAGCAGCCAAGGGCCTGGGGCCAACGTCCTGACTTTC
d_gene: TRBD2; v_gene: TRBV29-1; j_gene: TRBJ2-1; abundance: many; CDR3aa: CSVEGGLAGTSSYNEQFF; CDR3nt: TGCAGCGTTGAAGGGGGACTAGCGGGCACGAGCTCCTACAATGAGCAGTTCTTC